This T cell receptor (beta chain) came from a study of cytotoxic CD8 clonotypes in ibrutinib-treated CLL. The assay was immunoSEQ multiplex PCR, and TCRdb's table has in-frame clones only and misses some. The sample holds roughly 200,000 clones, around three quarters seen once. The material sequenced was PBMCs, taken after 24 months of ibrutinib treatment. The clonotype originates from a human donor with chronic lymphocytic leukemia.

DNA of the CDR3: TGCGCCAGCAGCCAAGGGATGGGTATGGGGCCAGGGCTGTACAATGAGCAGTTCTTC. It is translated as CASSQGMGMGPGLYNEQFF. The genes are TRBV4-1 and TRBJ2-1; tentatively, D is TRBD1 (5 bases). Trimming took off 1 base at V and 4 bases at J, with 23 bases between the two ends. This CDR3 region has 19 residues. The V gene's germline CDR1 is MGHRA and CDR2 YSYEKL.